Following are 4 T cell receptor beta chains from one sample sequenced in a study of T cell responses to AZD1222 COVID-19 vaccine. The protocol was immunoSEQ multiplex PCR, while the TCRdb copy is restricted to in-frame clones and leaves out a portion. The sample includes about 170,000 clones, roughly 92% of them seen just once. This material consisted of peripheral blood, taken on day 0 of AZD1222 vaccination. The origin of the receptors is an adult in good health.

This chain links TRBV7-6 with TRBJ1-1; tentative D call: TRBD1 (5 bases). Germline CDR1 and CDR2: SGHVS and FNYEAQ. This CDR3 has 15 residues. The V end was cut by 1 base, the J end by 5 bases, with 14 bases between. CDR3 bases: TGTGCCAGCAGCTTAGGGGGCCTGGGGAGTACTGAAGCTTTCTTT. Amino acids: CASSLGGLGSTEAFF.

The J gene is TRBJ2-3, the V gene TRBV7-9; 15 bases map to TRBD2. CDR1 is SEHNR, CDR2 FQNEAQ, per germline (reference sequence). The V segment lost 6 bases and the J segment 7 bases; nucleotides outside the gene matches: 8. The CDR3 length is 16 residues. The CDR3 is CASRPGLAGGRNTQYF. Written as DNA, the CDR3 is TGTGCCAGCAGACCGGGACTAGCGGGAGGAAGAAATACGCAGTATTTT. Using reference TRBV7-9 and TRBJ2-3 for the parts outside the CDR3, the full variable domain is DTGVSQNPRHKITKRGQNVTFRCDPISEHNRLYWYRQTLGQGPEFLTYFQNEAQLEKSRLLSDRFSAERPKGSFSTLEIQRTEQGDSAMYLCASRPGLAGGRNTQYFGPGTRLTVL.

This sequence joins TRBV11-2 and TRBJ2-5; 8 bases agree with TRBD1. CDR1 and CDR2 from the germline V gene are SGHAT and FQNNGV. CDR3 length: 14 amino acids. The V gene end was trimmed by 5 bases and the J gene end by 5 bases; junction bases not matched to a gene: 7. CDR3 nucleotides: TGTGCCAGCAGCATCGACAGGGGTTGGGAGACCCAGTACTTC. As protein: CASSIDRGWETQYF.

V usage is TRBV15 and J usage is TRBJ1-6; tentative D call: TRBD1 (6 bases). Per the germline V gene, CDR1 is LNHNV and CDR2 is YYDKDF (reference sequence). CDR3 size: 18 residues. The V end was cut by 0 bases, the J end by 4 bases, with 16 bases between. CDR3 protein: CATSRDWGQGPYNSPLHF. CDR3 DNA sequence: TGTGCCACCAGCAGAGATTGGGGGCAGGGCCCTTATAATTCACCCCTCCACTTT. Full variable domain (missing parts from reference TRBV15 and TRBJ1-6): DAMVIQNPRYQVTQFGKPVTLSCSQTLNHNVMYWYQQKSSQAPKLLFHYYDKDFNNEADTPDNFQSRRPNTSFCFLDIRSPGLGDTAMYLCATSRDWGQGPYNSPLHFGNGTRLTVT.